This T cell receptor beta chain was recovered during a study of T cells in Graves' hyperthyroidism and ophthalmopathy. Study-wide points: Within blood appeared most thyroid clonotypes that had expanded above 0.001.

V was cut by 6 bases and J by 4 bases, with 19 bases left in between. The germline V gene encodes CDR1 MNHEY and CDR2 SMNVEV (reference sequence). The CDR3 length is 15 residues. TCR beta CDR3 sequences were amplified from RNA transcripts. In the first-round RT-PCR of the TCR CDR3, the HTBI primer set was used. TCRdb reprocessed the multiplex PCR reads with MiXCR, giving one entry per CDR3 protein. Of over 400,000 distinct CDR3 sequences listed, about 15% are singletons. This clonotype was observed many times. Antigen specificity is unknown. The chain is built from TRBV27 and TRBJ2-7; D is perhaps TRBD2 (7 bases). The receptor's source is a man between 18 and 35 years old with Graves' ophthalmopathy. Sequencing was carried out using blood. The CDR3 DNA reads TGTGCCAGCAGGCCAGGGGCGGGAGTCGTGTACGAGCAGTACTTC. It yields the protein CASRPGAGVVYEQYF.